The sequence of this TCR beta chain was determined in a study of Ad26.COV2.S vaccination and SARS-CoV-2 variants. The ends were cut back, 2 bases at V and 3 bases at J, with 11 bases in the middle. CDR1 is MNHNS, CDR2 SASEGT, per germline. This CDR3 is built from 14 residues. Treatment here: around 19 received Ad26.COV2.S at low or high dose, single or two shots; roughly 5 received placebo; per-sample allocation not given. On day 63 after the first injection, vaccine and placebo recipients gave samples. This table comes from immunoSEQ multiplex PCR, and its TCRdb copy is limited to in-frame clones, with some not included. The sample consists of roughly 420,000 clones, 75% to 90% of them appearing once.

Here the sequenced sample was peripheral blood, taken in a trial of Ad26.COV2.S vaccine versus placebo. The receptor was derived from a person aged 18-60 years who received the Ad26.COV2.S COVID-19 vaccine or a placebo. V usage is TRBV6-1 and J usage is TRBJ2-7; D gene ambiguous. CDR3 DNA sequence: TGTGCCAGCAGTGAATGGCAGATCCACTACGAGCAGTACTTC. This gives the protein CASSEWQIHYEQYF.